This TCR beta chain was identified in a study of cytomegalovirus exposure and HLA in healthy donors (dated by TCRdb to about 2017). About the full investigation: An earlier analysis of approximately 640 of the donors reported roughly 270 Gb of sequence data and 117 million unique TCR beta sequences from some 180 million T cells. An early release covering over 500 HLA-typed donors comprised roughly 300 gigabases of sequencing data and roughly 86 million unique TCR sequences. Of the roughly 390 genotyped donors, 65% to 90% were placed in the genetic ancestry cluster associated with self-reported Caucasian donors. The study aimed to test whether signatures of past pathogen exposure could be identified by cataloging public T cell receptors. The study profiled the T cell repertoires of some 610 subjects by immunosequencing and related them to cytomegalovirus serostatus. In addition to the first cohort of about 650 subjects, a separate validation cohort of over 90 different subjects was used. The study combined high-throughput TCR immunosequencing, statistical association of individual TCRs with disease status, and machine learning to predict cytomegalovirus infection status. A later analysis re-analyzed previously published TCR beta repertoires from 550 to 700 donors and added high-resolution HLA genotyping to study TCR occurrence patterns. Rather than using new phenotypic data, the later analysis identified candidate immune exposures from TCR beta sequences and from how often those sequences occurred across donors. An earlier analysis of around 580 of the donors used high-throughput TCR beta sequencing to judge whether each TCR beta V gene segment behaved as functional or pseudogenic. Alongside the repertoire data, information on donor age, sex, ethnicity and CMV serostatus was compiled. Genome-wide SNP genotypes for about three fifths of the roughly 670 donors were used in a later genetic analysis, which treated that subset as a discovery cohort. Every discovery cohort repertoire had been produced on one sequencing platform. Both class I and class II loci were covered by HLA typing, at four-digit resolution. Typing coverage varied by locus: 629-630 donors for A, B, C, DRB1 and DQB1; approximately 500 for DQA1; nearly 610 for DPA1; fewer than 480 for DPB1. Roughly 5 DR-DQ haplotypes were handled as single units for association and clustering, since linkage in the cohort was strong. On average, roughly 200,000 unique TCR beta nucleotide sequences were sequenced per donor among 350 to 400 genotyped donors of the cohort, with around 19% of those sequences being non-productive. The research as a whole found: The earlier analysis of a few hundred of the donors excluded about 16 rarely observed V segments, including chromosome 9 orphons, because counts were too low. Assigning TCR associations to individual alleles was difficult when HLA alleles, especially DR and DQ, strongly co-occurred. Linkage disequilibrium might explain the correlated functional status among segregating V segments, but an unknown experimental factor could not be excluded. According to the authors, the approach could potentially be generalized to other disease states and immunological phenotypes. HLA typing was unavailable for some donors at each locus, so association tests used only the typed subset. A later analysis associated 17,000 or so TCR beta sequences with specific HLA alleles at a false discovery rate of 0.05. Sequencing depth was assumed to be roughly uniform across donors in the presence/absence analyses, though that assumption may not hold. In vitro tests confirmed that a few of the cytomegalovirus-associated TCR beta chains recognize cytomegalovirus antigens. In the study, 150 to 200 TCR beta chains were listed as associated with cytomegalovirus. In a later analysis, HLA-associated TCR beta chains showed more clonal expansion and lower generation probabilities than non-associated chains that were equally common. Several of the top co-occurrence clusters appeared to be linked to parvovirus B19, influenza, CMV and Epstein-Barr virus, according to a later analysis. Most TCR sequences were seen in very few donors, while some public TCRs were found in many individuals. Immune exposure information for the cohort was limited to CMV serostatus. The sequencing pipeline was judged likely to have produced a cluster of highly shared sequence variants as a technical artifact. Cytomegalovirus status was reported to be diagnosed by the classifier with high specificity and sensitivity in both the original and validation cohorts. The cohort was sequenced for TCR beta chains only, and without alpha or paired-chain data the features that could be detected were limited. A later analysis found that most CMV-associated TCR beta chains appeared HLA-restricted, with HLA associations seemingly driven largely by CMV exposure. An earlier analysis of approximately 590 of the donors showed that most TCR beta V segments appeared in productive rearrangements either about 87% or about 30% of the time, which broadly matched IMGT annotations. Some IMGT-functional V segments, including TRBV6-2 and TRBV6-3, could not be distinguished by the 87-base-pair reads and were therefore excluded. V-gene and J-gene trimming of TCR beta chains was associated with a missense DCLRE1C variant in a later genetic analysis, and the association was replicated in an independent cohort. A later genetic analysis reported fewer N-insertions in productive TCRs among donors in an Asian-associated ancestry cluster than the approximately 670-donor mean. In a later analysis, the rate of TCR association differed among HLA loci, with DRB1 alleles having the most associated TCRs and HLA-C alleles having the fewest. A further reported finding was that TCR beta sequences accurately predicted the HLA-A and HLA-B alleles for most subjects in the first cohort.

The cohort comprised under 700 healthy bone marrow donors. At the time of sampling, every cohort member was nominally healthy, though immune exposures that went unrecorded were likely present. Of the 670 or so cohort members, about 290 had a positive CMV serostatus and about 350 had a negative one, while no CMV serostatus was recorded for the donor. A peripheral blood sample was collected from each donor, and TCR beta sequencing was performed on peripheral blood mononuclear cells. The Qiagen DNeasy Blood Extraction Kit was used to extract genomic DNA from the blood cell samples. As to this clone: Its antigen is currently not known. Base qualities are not at hand, and no much larger clone is one base apart.

Libraries were built with the immunoSEQ multiplex PCR assay. The multiplex PCR relied on a mix of 60 forward primers for TCR Vbeta segments and 13 reverse primers for TCR Jbeta segments. The CDR3 region of rearranged TCR beta genes was amplified from genomic DNA by a multiplex PCR assay. On the Illumina HiSeq System, the amplified TCR beta libraries were sequenced as 87-base-pair reads. Per the original workflow: A later analysis tallied tens of millions of unique TCR beta chains across the approximately 670 repertoires, and some 10 million of those chains were shared by two or more donors. A nearest-neighbor algorithm error-corrected the raw reads and collapsed the reads into unique sequences, merging closely related sequences to remove PCR and sequencing errors. To assign V, D and J gene segments, CDR3 sequences were aligned to IMGT reference sequences. For a sequence to be retained, a match of at least six nucleotides was required to both a V gene segment and a J gene segment. A rearrangement counted as productive if the CDR3 had no stop codons and remained in frame with V and J, and every other rearrangement counted as non-productive. Following IMGT convention, CDR3 was defined as the stretch from the second conserved V-encoded cysteine to the conserved J-encoded phenylalanine. In an earlier analysis of more than 550 of the donors, sequences lacking an unambiguous match to a single V gene segment were excluded. An earlier analysis of 500 to 600 of the donors classified V segments as functional when productive rearrangements were above 56.7% and as segregating when the standard deviation between donors was above 5%. A statistical classification framework was built for diagnosing cytomegalovirus status from the catalog of TCR beta chain sequences. In a later analysis, TCR nucleotide sequences were compared against IMGT/GENE-DB human TR gene sequences so that V and J genes could be assigned. In a later analysis, CDR3 sequences and most-parsimonious VDJ recombination scenarios were assigned using the TCRdist pipeline. In a later analysis, each TCR beta chain was defined by its CDR3 amino acid sequence together with its V-gene family, and reads without a unique V-gene family were excluded. In a later analysis, a few hundred highly shared, low-generation-probability nucleotide sequences were removed to address suspected cross-contamination and a sequencing artifact. A later analysis calculated a clonal expansion index for each public chain from normalized within-repertoire ranks of inferred template counts. Generation probabilities in a later analysis came from a VDJ recombination model fitted to out-of-frame rearrangements, and those results were checked against IGoR. In a later analysis, TCR-TCR, TCR-HLA and TCR-CMV co-occurrence was scored with hypergeometric tests, and a repertoire-size bias correction was applied to TCR pairs. To estimate false discovery rates, a later analysis permuted the HLA or CMV assignments 20 times. A later analysis grouped co-occurring TCRs with DBSCAN, adding TCRdist sequence similarity when clustering within HLA-allele-positive subsets. Repertoires with fewer than 30,000 or more than 120,000 public chains were left out of co-occurrence clustering, as were a handful of repertoires with anomalous nucleotide sharing. Imported from immuneACCESS, the table was reduced by TCRdb to in-frame sequences with V and J called. These copies leave out some clones; in studies compared against another copy, an unresolved V gene accounts for under half, and the cause of the remainder is not known. That table furnishes V, J and clone size, whereas the DNA furnished D and trimming. The sample table contains over 70,000 clones; only one count was recorded for around 74% of them. Together, the top ten hold about an eighth of the sample.

The junction shows trimming of 4 bases on V and 4 bases on J, plus 7 bases between the germline ends. There are 12 amino acids in the CDR3, from cysteine to phenylalanine inclusive. This entry keeps only the CDR3 DNA: 36 bases, framed from base 1. CDR1 and CDR2 are drawn from the germline V gene: MDHEN, SYDVKM. Specimen: PBMCs. The receptor was derived from a human donor in good health. Recombination joined TRBV28 with TRBJ1-2, with no reliable assignment of the D segment. The base sequence is TGTGCCAGCAGTTCGGAGGGCTATGGCTACACCTTC. Its translation reads: CASSSEGYGYTF.